These 5 T cell receptor beta chains originate from one sample sequenced in a study of TIL therapy for anti-PD-1-resistant metastatic lung cancer. Time point noted: pre-treatment sample, taken before nivolumab and TIL therapy. This was the immunoSEQ v3 assay. Data came from immunoSEQ multiplex PCR; TCRdb stores just in-frame clones and leaves some out. Altogether 20,000 or so clones are present, around 70% being singletons, with the ten largest covering roughly 2%. Sequences were derived from blood, sampled at baseline. Receptors originate from a person aged 25-80 years with non-small cell lung cancer.

This chain links TRBV3-1 (or the pseudogene TRBV3-2) with TRBJ1-5; TRBD1 is a possible D gene (6 bases). The CDR3 runs to 15 residues. Germline V gene data show CDR1 as LGHDT and CDR2 as YNNKEL (reference sequence). With 0 bases removed from V and 1 base from J, the gap between germline ends came to 7 bases. This CDR3 is CASSQDGGSNQPQHF. CDR3 DNA sequence: TGTGCCAGCAGCCAAGATGGGGGCAGCAATCAGCCCCAGCATTTT.

The sample holds one count of this clone. The V gene is TRBV19, the J gene TRBJ2-1; D possibly matches TRBD1 or TRBD2 (5 bases each). This CDR3 comprises 14 residues. Per germline, CDR1 LNHDA and CDR2 SQIVND (reference sequence). With 3 bases removed from V and 8 bases from J, the gap between germline ends came to 14 bases. This CDR3 is CASSIRDPTDEQFF. For the CDR3, the DNA is TGTGCCAGTAGTATTCGGGACCCGACGGATGAGCAGTTCTTC.

The chain links TRBV5-1 to TRBJ2-5; 7 nucleotides agree with TRBD2. V was pared by 5 bases and J by 3 bases, with 10 bases of the junction left unmatched. CDR3 length: 15 amino acids. Per the germline V gene, CDR1 is SGHRS and CDR2 is YFSETQ. CDR3 in amino acids: CASRAYILAEETQYF. The CDR3 coding sequence is TGCGCCAGCAGAGCATATATCCTAGCGGAAGAGACCCAGTACTTC.

For the CDR3, the DNA is TGTGCCAGCAGCTTGTTCTTAGGGGGGTCCTACAATGAGCAGTTCTTC. Residues: CASSLFLGGSYNEQFF. The J gene is TRBJ2-1, the V gene TRBV7-9; D may match TRBD1 or TRBD2 (6 bases each). Trimming took 3 bases from V and 1 from J, leaving 13 bases between them. Germline-derived CDR1 and CDR2 are SEHNR and FQNEAQ (reference sequence). This CDR3 has 16 amino acids.

The chain joins TRBV11-1 to TRBJ2-7, with no clear D. The CDR3 is 12 residues long. V shed 4 bases and J shed 1 base, with 5 bases lying between them. CDR1 SGHAT and CDR2 FQDESV come from the germline V gene (reference sequence). DNA for the CDR3: TGTGCCAGCAGCTCCCTTTCCTACGAGCAGTACGTC. This translates into CASSSLSYEQYV.